The present T cell receptor (beta chain) was sequenced within a study of human T cells and chemical hapten exposure. This clonotype came up many times. Noted time point: patch test 3, about 24 weeks after DPC sensitization. Treatment in this sample: therapeutic diphenylcyclopropenone sensitization with weekly scalp DPC. Trimming removed 2 bases from V and 0 bases from J, with 15 bases in between. CDR1 and CDR2 (germline): ENHRY, SYGVKD. CDR3 length equals 17 residues. TCRdb reprocessed the RACE reads via MiXCR and lists one record per CDR3 protein. The top ten hold around 5.7% of the sample, which has some 30,000 distinct CDR3 sequences, more than 5% seen once.

This clonotype originated in a man aged 25 to 45 with alopecia areata. Some clones in this sample may be carry-over from other donors' samples. The J gene is TRBJ2-3, the V gene TRBV10-3; D ambiguous. The sequenced sample was whole blood, obtained in connection with sensitization to the hapten diphenylcyclopropenone (DPC). DNA of the CDR3: TGTGCCATCAGTGAGACCAATCGACGTTATAGCACAGATACGCAGTATTTT. It encodes CAISETNRRYSTDTQYF.